This entry is about one T cell receptor beta chain. Its antigen is not identified. TCRdb reanalyzed the 5' RACE reads, giving one entry per CDR3 protein sequence and no DNA. The sample's table shows more than 300,000 distinct CDR3 sequences. The data were taken from a study of monozygotic twins with inflammatory bowel disease. Study outcomes and limitations: None of the different T cell subtypes could be distinguished from one another.

This receptor was identified in a human donor with ulcerative colitis or Crohn's disease, or a healthy co-twin of an affected twin (not recorded which). Sequenced input: blood.

CDR3 sequence reads: CASSPYQTPRGTEAFF. The chain joins TRBV18 to TRBJ1-1; absent DNA, TCRdb's TRBD1 call cannot be checked. This CDR3 has 16 residues. CDR1 and CDR2 (germline): KGHSH, LQKENI. The full variable domain, completed using reference TRBV18 and TRBJ1-1, is NAGVMQNPRHLVRRRGQEARLRCSPMKGHSHVYWYRQLPEEGLKFMVYLQKENIIDESGMPKERFSAEFPKEGPSILRIQQVVRGDSAAYFCASSPYQTPRGTEAFFGQGTRLTVV.